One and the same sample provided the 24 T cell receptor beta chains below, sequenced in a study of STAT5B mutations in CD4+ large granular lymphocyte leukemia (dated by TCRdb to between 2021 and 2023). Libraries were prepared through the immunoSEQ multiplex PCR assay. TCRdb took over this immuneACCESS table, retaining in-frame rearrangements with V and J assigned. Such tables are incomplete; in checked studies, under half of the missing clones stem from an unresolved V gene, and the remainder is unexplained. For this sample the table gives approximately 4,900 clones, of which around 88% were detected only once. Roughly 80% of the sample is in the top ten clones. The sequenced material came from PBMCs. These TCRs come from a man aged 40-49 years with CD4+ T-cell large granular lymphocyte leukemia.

DNA for the CDR3: TGCGCCAGCAGCTTTCTCGGGAGCACAGATACGCAGTATTTT. Translation gives CASSFLGSTDTQYF. This rearrangement joins TRBV5-1 to TRBJ2-3, with D hard to call. Trimming stripped 2 bases from V and 0 bases from J, with 7 bases between. The CDR3 contains 14 residues. Germline V lookup: CDR1 SGHRS, CDR2 YFSETQ.

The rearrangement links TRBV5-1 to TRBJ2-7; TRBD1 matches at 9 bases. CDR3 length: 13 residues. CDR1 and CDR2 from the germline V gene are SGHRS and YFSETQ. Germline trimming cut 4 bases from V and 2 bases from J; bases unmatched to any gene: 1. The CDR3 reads CASSGTGTYEQYF. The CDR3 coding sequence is TGCGCCAGCAGCGGGACAGGGACCTACGAGCAGTACTTC.

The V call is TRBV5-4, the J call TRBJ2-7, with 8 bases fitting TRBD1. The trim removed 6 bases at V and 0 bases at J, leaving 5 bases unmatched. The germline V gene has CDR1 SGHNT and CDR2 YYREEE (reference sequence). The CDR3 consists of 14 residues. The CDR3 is CASTRTGNSYEQYF. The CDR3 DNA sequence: TGTGCCAGCACCCGGACAGGGAACTCCTACGAGCAGTACTTC. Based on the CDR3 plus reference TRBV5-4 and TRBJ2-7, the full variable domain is ETGVTQSPTHLIKTRGQQVTLRCSSQSGHNTVSWYQQALGQGPQFIFQYYREEENGRGNFPPRFSGLQFPNYSSELNVNALELDDSALYLCASTRTGNSYEQYFGPGTRLTVT.

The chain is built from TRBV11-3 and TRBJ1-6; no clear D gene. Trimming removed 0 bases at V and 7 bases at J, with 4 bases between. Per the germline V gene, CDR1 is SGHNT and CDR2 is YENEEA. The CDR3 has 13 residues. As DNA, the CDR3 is TGTGCCAGCAGCTTAGATGGAAATTCACCCCTCCACTTT. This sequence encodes CASSLDGNSPLHF.

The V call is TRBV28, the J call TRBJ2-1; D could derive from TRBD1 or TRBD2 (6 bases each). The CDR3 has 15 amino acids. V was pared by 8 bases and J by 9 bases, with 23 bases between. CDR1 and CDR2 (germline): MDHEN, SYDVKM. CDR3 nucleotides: TGTGCCAGCCGCTCGGGGGCGGGACCACCCCCTGAGCAGTTCTTC. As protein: CASRSGAGPPPEQFF.

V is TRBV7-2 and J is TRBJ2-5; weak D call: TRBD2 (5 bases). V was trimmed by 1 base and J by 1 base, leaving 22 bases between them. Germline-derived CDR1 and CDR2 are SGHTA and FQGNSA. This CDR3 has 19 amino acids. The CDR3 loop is CASSLGPSLDPTFQETQYF. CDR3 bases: TGTGCCAGCAGCTTAGGGCCTAGCCTCGACCCAACTTTCCAAGAGACCCAGTACTTC.

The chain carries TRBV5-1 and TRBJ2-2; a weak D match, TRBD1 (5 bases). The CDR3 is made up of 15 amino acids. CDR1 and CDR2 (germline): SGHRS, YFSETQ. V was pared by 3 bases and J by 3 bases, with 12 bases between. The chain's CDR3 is CASSSIDSHTGELFF. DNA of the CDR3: TGCGCCAGCAGCTCCATTGACAGCCACACCGGGGAGCTGTTTTTT. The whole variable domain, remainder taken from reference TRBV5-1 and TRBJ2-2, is KAGVTQTPRYLIKTRGQQVTLSCSPISGHRSVSWYQQTPGQGLQFLFEYFSETQRNKGNFPGRFSGRQFSNSRSEMNVSTLELGDSALYLCASSSIDSHTGELFFGEGSRLTVL.

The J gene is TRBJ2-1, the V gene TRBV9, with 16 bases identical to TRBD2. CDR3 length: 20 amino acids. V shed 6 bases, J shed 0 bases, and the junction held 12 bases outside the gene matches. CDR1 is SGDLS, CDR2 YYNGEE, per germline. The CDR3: CASTRSGTSGGAPSYNEQFF. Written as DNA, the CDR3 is TGTGCCAGCACCCGTAGTGGGACTAGCGGGGGGGCCCCCTCCTACAATGAGCAGTTCTTC. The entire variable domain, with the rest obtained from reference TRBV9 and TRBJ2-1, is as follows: DSGVTQTPKHLITATGQRVTLRCSPRSGDLSVYWYQQSLDQGLQFLIQYYNGEERAKGNILERFSAQQFPDLHSELNLSSLELGDSALYFCASTRSGTSGGAPSYNEQFFGPGTRLTVL.

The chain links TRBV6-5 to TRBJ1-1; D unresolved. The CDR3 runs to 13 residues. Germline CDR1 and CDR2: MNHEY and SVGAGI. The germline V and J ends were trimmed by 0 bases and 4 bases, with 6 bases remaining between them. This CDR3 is CASSYSQGTEAFF. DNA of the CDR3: TGTGCCAGCAGTTACTCGCAAGGCACTGAAGCTTTCTTT.

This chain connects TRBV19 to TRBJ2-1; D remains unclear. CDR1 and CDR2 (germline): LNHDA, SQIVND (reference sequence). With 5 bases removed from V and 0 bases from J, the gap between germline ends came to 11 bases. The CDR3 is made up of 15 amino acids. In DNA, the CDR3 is TGTGCCAGTAGTTTCGACCCGAGCTCCTACAATGAGCAGTTCTTC. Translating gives CASSFDPSSYNEQFF.

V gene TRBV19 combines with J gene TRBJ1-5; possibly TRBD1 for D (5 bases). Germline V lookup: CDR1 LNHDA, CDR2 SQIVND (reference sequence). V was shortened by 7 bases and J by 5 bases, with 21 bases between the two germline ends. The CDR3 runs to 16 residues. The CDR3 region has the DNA TGTGCCAGTACAGTAGGACCGGGACTTGGGGATCAGCCCCAGCATTTT. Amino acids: CASTVGPGLGDQPQHF. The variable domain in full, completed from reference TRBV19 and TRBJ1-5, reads DGGITQSPKYLFRKEGQNVTLSCEQNLNHDAMYWYRQDPGQGLRLIYYSQIVNDFQKGDIAEGYSVSREKKESFPLTVTSAQKNPTAFYLCASTVGPGLGDQPQHFGDGTRLSIL.

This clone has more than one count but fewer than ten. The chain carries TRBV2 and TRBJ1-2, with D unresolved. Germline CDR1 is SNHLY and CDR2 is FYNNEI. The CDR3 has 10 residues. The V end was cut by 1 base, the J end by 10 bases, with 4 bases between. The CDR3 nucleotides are TGTGCCAGCAGTGAAGGGACCTACACCTTC. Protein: CASSEGTYTF.

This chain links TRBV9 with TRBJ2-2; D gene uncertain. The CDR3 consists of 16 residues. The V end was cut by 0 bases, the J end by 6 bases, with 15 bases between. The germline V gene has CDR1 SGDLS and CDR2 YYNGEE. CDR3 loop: CASSVGGQPGAGELFF. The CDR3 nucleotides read TGTGCCAGCAGCGTAGGAGGTCAACCTGGCGCCGGGGAGCTGTTTTTT.

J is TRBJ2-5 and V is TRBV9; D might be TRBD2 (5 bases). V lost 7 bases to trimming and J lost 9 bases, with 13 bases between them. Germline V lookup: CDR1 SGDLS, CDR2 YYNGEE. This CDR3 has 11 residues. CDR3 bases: TGTGCCAGCCAAGGATCGGAGGCCCAGTACTTC. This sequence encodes CASQGSEAQYF.

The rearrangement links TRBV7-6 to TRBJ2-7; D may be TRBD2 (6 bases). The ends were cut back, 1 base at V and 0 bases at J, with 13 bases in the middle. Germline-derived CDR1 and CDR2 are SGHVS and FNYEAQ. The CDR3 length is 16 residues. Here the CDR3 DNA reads TGTGCCAGCAGCTTAGTAGCGCGGGGAAACTCCTACGAGCAGTACTTC. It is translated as CASSLVARGNSYEQYF.

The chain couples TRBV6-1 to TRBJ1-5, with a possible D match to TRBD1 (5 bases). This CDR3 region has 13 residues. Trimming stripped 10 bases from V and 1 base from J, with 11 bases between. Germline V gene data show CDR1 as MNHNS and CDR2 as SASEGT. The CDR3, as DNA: TGTGCCACGAAGGGGTTGAGCAATCAGCCCCAGCATTTT. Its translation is CATKGLSNQPQHF.

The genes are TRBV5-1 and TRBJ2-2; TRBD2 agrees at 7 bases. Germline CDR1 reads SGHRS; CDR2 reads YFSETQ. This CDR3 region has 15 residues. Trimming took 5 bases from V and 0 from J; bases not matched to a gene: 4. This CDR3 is CASSSSGANTGELFF. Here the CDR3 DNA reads TGCGCCAGCAGTTCAAGCGGGGCGAACACCGGGGAGCTGTTTTTT.

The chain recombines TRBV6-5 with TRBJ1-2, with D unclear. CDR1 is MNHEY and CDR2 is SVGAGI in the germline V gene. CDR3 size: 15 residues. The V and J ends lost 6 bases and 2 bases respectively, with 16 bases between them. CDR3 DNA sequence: TGTGCCAGCAGAGAAATTCAAGGGAGAAACTATGGCTACACCTTC. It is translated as CASREIQGRNYGYTF.

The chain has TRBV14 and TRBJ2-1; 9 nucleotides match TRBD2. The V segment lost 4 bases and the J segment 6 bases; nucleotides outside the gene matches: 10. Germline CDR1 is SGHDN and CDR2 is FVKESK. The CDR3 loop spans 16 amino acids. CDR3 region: CASSRLGGGGANEQFF. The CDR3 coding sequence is TGTGCCAGCAGCCGTCTAGGGGGCGGGGGGGCCAATGAGCAGTTCTTC.

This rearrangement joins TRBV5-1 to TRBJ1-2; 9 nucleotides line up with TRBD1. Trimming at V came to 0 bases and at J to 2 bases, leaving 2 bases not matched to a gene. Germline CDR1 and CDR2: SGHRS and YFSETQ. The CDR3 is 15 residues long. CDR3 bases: TGCGCCAGCAGCTTGGGGACAGGGGAGAACTATGGCTACACCTTC. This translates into CASSLGTGENYGYTF.

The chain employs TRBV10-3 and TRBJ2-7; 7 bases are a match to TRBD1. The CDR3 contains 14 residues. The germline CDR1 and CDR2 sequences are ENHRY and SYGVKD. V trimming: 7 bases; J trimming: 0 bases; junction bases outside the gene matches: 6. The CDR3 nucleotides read TGTGCCATCAAAAGCCGGGACAGCTCCTACGAGCAGTACTTC. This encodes CAIKSRDSSYEQYF.

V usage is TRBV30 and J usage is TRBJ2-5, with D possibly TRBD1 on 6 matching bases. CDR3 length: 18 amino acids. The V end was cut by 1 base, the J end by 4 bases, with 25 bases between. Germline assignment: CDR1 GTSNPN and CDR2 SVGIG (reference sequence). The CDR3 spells CAWSEAGSLGAARETQYF. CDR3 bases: TGTGCCTGGAGTGAAGCCGGGTCGCTGGGGGCAGCAAGAGAGACCCAGTACTTC. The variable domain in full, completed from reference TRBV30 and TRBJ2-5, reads SQTIHQWPATLVQPVGSPLSLECTVEGTSNPNLYWYRQAAGRGLQLLFYSVGIGQISSEVPQNLSASRPQDRQFILSSKKLLLSDSGFYLCAWSEAGSLGAARETQYFGPGTRLLVL.

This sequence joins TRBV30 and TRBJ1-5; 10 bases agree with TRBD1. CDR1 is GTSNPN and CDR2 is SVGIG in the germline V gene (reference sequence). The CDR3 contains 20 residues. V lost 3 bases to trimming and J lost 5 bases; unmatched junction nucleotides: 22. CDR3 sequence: CAWSQNARDRGRASYQPQHF. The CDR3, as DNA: TGTGCCTGGAGCCAAAACGCCCGGGACAGGGGCCGAGCCTCTTATCAGCCCCAGCATTTT.

The CDR3 protein is CASSLPTSPQHF. DNA of the CDR3: TGTGCCAGCAGCTTACCGACATCTCCCCAGCATTTT. The chain combines TRBV7-8 with TRBJ1-5; no reliable D call. The germline V gene encodes CDR1 SGHVS and CDR2 FQNEAQ. This CDR3 has 12 residues. Deletions cut 2 bases from V and 10 bases from J, with 9 bases between.